This T cell receptor (beta chain) comes out of a study of cytomegalovirus exposure and HLA in healthy donors. General study points: An ancestry cluster, one associated with Asian ancestry, reportedly showed fewer N-insertions than the approximately 660-donor mean in a later analysis. Through in vitro validation, three CMV-associated chains were shown to be specific for CMV antigens.

As for this clone: Antigen specificity is unknown.

Both 60 Vbeta primers and 13 Jbeta primers went into the PCR. The assay was immunoSEQ multiplex PCR, and TCRdb's table has in-frame clones only and misses some. This sample carries around 140,000 clones, with about 2.3% going to the ten biggest clones. CDR3 size: 13 residues. Trimming cost V 2 bases and J 5 bases, with 9 bases left between them. Germline assignment: CDR1 SGHTA and CDR2 FQGTGA. The rearrangement joins TRBV7-3 to TRBJ1-1; D gene uncertain. The sequencing sample was made of PBMCs. The receptor's source is a woman under 30 in good health and CMV-seronegative. The DNA of the CDR3 is TGTGCCAGCAGCTTAGGTCAGGCGACTGAAGCTTTCTTT. Amino acid sequence: CASSLGQATEAFF.